The clone carrying this TCR beta chain appeared many times. No antigen is known for it. This sample is part of a study of response to subunit inactivated influenza vaccine. TCRdb recomputed calls from the RT-PCR reads with MiXCR, one row per CDR3 protein. The data contain 500,000 to 550,000 distinct CDR3 sequences, approximately 7.7% of them seen just once; the ten biggest clones take up around 12%. CDR1 and CDR2 from the germline V gene are MDHEN and SYDVKM. The CDR3 totals 16 residues. Deletions cut 3 bases from V and 0 bases from J, with 12 bases between. The study, taken as a whole, reports: Each seasonal flu vaccination may recruit only limited new T cells, authors suggested.

The source of this sequence is a man between 50 and 69 years old who received an inactivated influenza vaccine. Here the sequenced sample was PBMCs from blood, taken around 25 months after vaccination. The rearrangement links TRBV28 to TRBJ1-5; D is unclear. CDR3 nucleotides: TGTGCCAGCAGTTTTCGTTTCAGCGATAGCAATCAGCCCCAGCATTTT. Translating it yields CASSFRFSDSNQPQHF.